There are a few counts of the clone carrying this T cell receptor beta chain. Clones were sequenced by immunoSEQ multiplex PCR, and TCRdb holds only the in-frame ones, with some missing. The repertoire consists of fewer than 70,000 clones, with 65% to 80% occurring once and the leading ten covering 3% to 4%. This entry is derived from a study of early stage breast cancer tumors. This clonotype was sampled from a person aged 25 to 45 with breast cancer. The specimen sequenced was blood.

The CDR3 region has the DNA TGTGCCAGCAGCTTAGGAGGGGACAAGGCCCAGCATTTT. It yields the protein CASSLGGDKAQHF. The V call is TRBV7-9, the J call TRBJ1-5, with D maybe TRBD1 (6 bases). Trimming took 1 base from V and 11 from J, leaving 12 bases between them. This CDR3 region has 13 residues. Germline V gene lookup returns CDR1 SEHNR and CDR2 FQNEAQ (reference sequence).